This TCR beta chain was sequenced during a study of shared clonotypes between healthy human individuals. V lost 3 bases to trimming and J lost 5 bases, with 17 bases between them. Germline assignment: CDR1 MDHEN and CDR2 SYDVKM. This CDR3 contains 15 residues. Concerning this clone itself: As yet, its antigen is unknown.

The authors ran the assay at deep level. Authors' analysis steps: For the immunoSEQ data, sequences were junction-only without quality scores, so filtering differed. Produced via immunoSEQ multiplex PCR; TCRdb's table is partial and in-frame only. The V and J calls and clone size were taken over from that table, and D and trimming were inferred from the DNA. The repertoire holds fewer than 800,000 clones, with roughly nine tenths as singletons. Overall study results and limits: Estimated clonotype richness was generally higher in naive than memory subsets.

Naive CD8 cells, CD45RO-negative and positively selected for CCR7, excluded terminally differentiated effector memory CD45RA+ cells. The sequence was obtained from a man under 40 in good health. The specimen was naive CD8+ T cells sorted from blood. This chain uses TRBV28 with TRBJ2-7; D may correspond to TRBD1 or TRBD2 (5 bases each). The CDR3 reads CASSFEGIRQNEQYF. The CDR3, as DNA: TGTGCCAGCAGTTTCGAGGGGATTCGGCAGAACGAGCAGTACTTC.